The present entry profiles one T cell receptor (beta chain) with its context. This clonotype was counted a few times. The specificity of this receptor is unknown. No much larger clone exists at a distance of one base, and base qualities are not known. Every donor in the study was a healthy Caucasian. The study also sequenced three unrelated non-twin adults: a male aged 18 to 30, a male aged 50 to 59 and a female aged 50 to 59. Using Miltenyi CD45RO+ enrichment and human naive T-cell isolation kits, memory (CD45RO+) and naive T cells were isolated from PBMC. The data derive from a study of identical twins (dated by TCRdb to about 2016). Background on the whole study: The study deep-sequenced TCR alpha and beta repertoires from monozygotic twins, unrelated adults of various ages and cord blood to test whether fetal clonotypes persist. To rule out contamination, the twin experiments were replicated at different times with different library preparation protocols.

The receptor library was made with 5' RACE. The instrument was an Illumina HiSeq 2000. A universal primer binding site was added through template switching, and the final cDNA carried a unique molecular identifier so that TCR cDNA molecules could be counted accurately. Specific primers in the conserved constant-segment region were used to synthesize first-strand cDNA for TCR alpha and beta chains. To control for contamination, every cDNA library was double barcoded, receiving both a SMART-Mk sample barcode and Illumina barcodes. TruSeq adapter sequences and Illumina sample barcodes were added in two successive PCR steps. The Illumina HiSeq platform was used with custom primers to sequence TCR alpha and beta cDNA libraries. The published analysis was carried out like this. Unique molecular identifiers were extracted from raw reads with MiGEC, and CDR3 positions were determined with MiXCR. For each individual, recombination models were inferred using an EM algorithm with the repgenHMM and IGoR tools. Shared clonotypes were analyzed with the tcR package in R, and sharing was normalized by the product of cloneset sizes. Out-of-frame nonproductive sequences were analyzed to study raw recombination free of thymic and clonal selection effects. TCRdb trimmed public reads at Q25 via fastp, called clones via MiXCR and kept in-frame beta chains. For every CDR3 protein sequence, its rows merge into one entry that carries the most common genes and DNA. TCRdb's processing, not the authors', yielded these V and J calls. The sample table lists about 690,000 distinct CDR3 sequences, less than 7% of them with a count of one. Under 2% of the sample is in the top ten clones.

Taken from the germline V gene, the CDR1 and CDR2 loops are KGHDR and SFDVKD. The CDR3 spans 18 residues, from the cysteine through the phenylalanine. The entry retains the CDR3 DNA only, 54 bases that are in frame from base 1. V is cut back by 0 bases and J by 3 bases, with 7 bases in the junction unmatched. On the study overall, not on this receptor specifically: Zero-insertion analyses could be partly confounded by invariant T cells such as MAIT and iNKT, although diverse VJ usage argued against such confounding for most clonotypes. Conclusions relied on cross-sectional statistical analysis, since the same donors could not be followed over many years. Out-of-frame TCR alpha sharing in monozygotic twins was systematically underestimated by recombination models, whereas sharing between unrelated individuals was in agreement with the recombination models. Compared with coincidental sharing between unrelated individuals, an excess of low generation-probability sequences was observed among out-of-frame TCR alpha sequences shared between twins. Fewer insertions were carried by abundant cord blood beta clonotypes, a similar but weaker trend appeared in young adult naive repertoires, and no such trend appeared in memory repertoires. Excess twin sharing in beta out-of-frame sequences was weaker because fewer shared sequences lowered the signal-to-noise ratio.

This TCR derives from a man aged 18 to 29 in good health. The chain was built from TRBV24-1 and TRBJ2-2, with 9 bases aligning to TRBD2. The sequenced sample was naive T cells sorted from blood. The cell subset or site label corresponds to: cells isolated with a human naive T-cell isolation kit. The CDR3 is CATSDLRASGTDTGELFF. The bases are TGTGCCACCAGTGATTTGCGGGCTAGCGGGACAGACACCGGGGAGCTGTTTTTT.